This entry lists 13 T cell receptor beta chains sequenced from one sample in a study of T cell repertoires in cytomegalovirus infection. What these receptors recognize is not known. TCRdb reprocessed the reads via MiXCR and lists one record per CDR3 protein. The profile covers 310,000 or so distinct CDR3 sequences, with 20% to 25% appearing a single time and roughly 14% taken by the ten largest. The sequencing here drew on cultured PBMCs, taken from culture after CMV antigen stimulation. These receptors all stem from a human donor in good health (CMV status not recorded). Some clones in this sample may be carry-over from other donors' samples.

Only a few counts were recorded for this clonotype. CDR3: CASKTGNTEAFF. The DNA of the CDR3 is TGTGCCAGCAAGACAGGTAACACTGAAGCTTTCTTT. The gene calls are TRBV6-5 and TRBJ1-1; possibly TRBD1 for D (6 bases). The CDR3 totals 12 residues. Germline CDR1 reads MNHEY; CDR2 reads SVGAGI. Between the trimmed V and J ends, which lost 7 bases and 2 bases, there was a span of 8 bases.

The chain joins TRBV19 to TRBJ2-1, with TRBD2 matching 11 bases. V was clipped by 6 bases and J by 4 bases; unmatched bases: 8. The CDR3 has 16 residues. CDR1 and CDR2 (germline): LNHDA, SQIVND (reference sequence). The CDR3 loop reads CASSRTSGSTYNEQFF. The CDR3 region has the DNA TGTGCCAGTAGCCGAACTAGCGGGAGTACGTACAATGAGCAGTTCTTC.

This clonotype was seen many times. This chain uses TRBV7-2 with TRBJ2-3; D may be TRBD1 or TRBD2 (6 bases each). This CDR3 contains 17 residues. Looked up from germline, CDR1 is SGHTA and CDR2 is FQGNSA. V lost 2 bases to trimming and J lost 3 bases, with 18 bases between them. Here the CDR3 reads CASSLSAGRGATDTQYF. The CDR3 nucleotides read TGTGCCAGCAGCTTATCCGCGGGTAGGGGGGCGACAGATACGCAGTATTTT.

This clonotype was detected a few times. The chain links TRBV12-3 or TRBV12-4 to TRBJ2-7; no clear D. The V and J ends lost 6 bases and 6 bases respectively, with 12 bases between them. This CDR3 has 12 amino acids. CDR3 bases: TGTGCCAGCAGCGGGTCGGCCGGCGAGCAGTACGTC. Translating gives CASSGSAGEQYV.

CDR3: CASSLRRECYEQYV. The CDR3 nucleotides are TGCGCCAGCAGCCTCCGGAGGGAGTGCTACGAGCAGTACGTC. The chain carries TRBV4-3 and TRBJ2-7; possibly TRBD2 for D (6 bases). This CDR3 is built from 14 residues. Trimming removed 4 bases from V and 3 bases from J, with 13 bases in between. CDR1 and CDR2 from the germline V gene are LGHNA and YSLEER.

In its sample, this clonotype was seen many times. The chain has TRBV7-2 and TRBJ1-6; TRBD1 matches 9 bases. The V gene end was trimmed by 6 bases and the J gene end by 8 bases; junction bases not matched to a gene: 2. Germline V lookup: CDR1 SGHTA, CDR2 FQGNSA. There are 13 residues in the CDR3. For the CDR3, the DNA is TGTGCCAGCAGACGACAGGGGGATTCACCCCTCCACTTT. Translated, it gives CASRRQGDSPLHF.

This clonotype came up a few times. The gene calls are TRBV12-5 and TRBJ1-5, with D tentatively TRBD1 (6 bases). The CDR3 has 12 residues. CDR1 is LGHNT and CDR2 is FRNRAP in the germline V gene. Trimming removed 6 bases at V and 14 bases at J, with 17 bases between. In DNA form, the CDR3 reads TGTGCTAGTGGGGAGCGGGGGCCGGAGAAGCATTTT. This translates into CASGERGPEKHF.

This clonotype occurred many times. The CDR3 region has the DNA TGTGCCAGCAGCTCCCCGGGACTAGTCCCCTACGAGCAGTACTTC. As protein: CASSSPGLVPYEQYF. The chain has TRBV7-2 and TRBJ2-7, with 8 bases matching TRBD2. This CDR3 is built from 15 residues. Germline trimming cut 4 bases from V and 2 bases from J; bases unmatched to any gene: 7. Per germline, CDR1 SGHTA and CDR2 FQGNSA.

This clonotype was recorded many times. The rearrangement uses TRBV6-1 and TRBJ2-3; D tentatively fits TRBD1 or TRBD2 (5 bases each). Trimming shortened V by 10 bases and J by 1 base, and 21 bases separated the two germline ends. This CDR3 has 16 amino acids. Germline CDR1 reads MNHNS; CDR2 reads SASEGT. The CDR3 spells CATTMGPVRGTDTQYF. The CDR3 DNA reads as TGTGCCACCACGATGGGACCCGTAAGGGGCACAGATACGCAGTATTTT.

The V and J genes are TRBV6-2 or TRBV6-3 and TRBJ2-7, with a possible D match to TRBD2 (5 bases). V was clipped by 2 bases and J by 0 bases, with 11 bases between them. Germline CDR1 MNHEY, CDR2 SVGEGT. The CDR3 contains 15 residues. CDR3 in amino acids: CASSYRLAYSYEQYF. CDR3 coding DNA: TGTGCCAGCAGTTACAGGCTAGCCTACTCCTACGAGCAGTACTTC.

This clonotype came up a few times. This CDR3 is CASLFGNEQFF. For the CDR3, the DNA is TGTGCCAGCCTTTTCGGGAATGAGCAGTTCTTC. This rearrangement joins TRBV6-6 to TRBJ2-1; D gene unclear. The V gene lost 8 bases and the J gene lost 7 bases, with 9 bases spanning the gap. The CDR3 spans 11 residues. The germline V gene encodes CDR1 MNHNY and CDR2 SVGAGI (reference sequence).

The rearrangement uses TRBV11-2 and TRBJ2-5; D may be TRBD2 (6 bases). This CDR3 comprises 15 residues. Germline CDR1 is SGHAT and CDR2 is FQNNGV. Trimming stripped 2 bases from V and 4 bases from J, with 14 bases between. CDR3 amino acids: CASSLMTGVRETQYF. The CDR3 nucleotides are TGTGCCAGCAGCTTAATGACGGGAGTAAGAGAGACCCAGTACTTC. Together with reference TRBV11-2 and TRBJ2-5, the CDR3 gives the full variable domain: EAGVAQSPRYKIIEKRQSVAFWCNPISGHATLYWYQQILGQGPKLLIQFQNNGVVDDSQLPKDRFSAERLKGVDSTLKIQPAKLEDSAVYLCASSLMTGVRETQYFGPGTRLLVL.

The V call is TRBV5-6, the J call TRBJ2-3, with TRBD1 identical over 11 bases. With 2 bases clipped from V and 5 bases from J, the junction kept 7 bases outside the gene matches. CDR3 length: 16 residues. Germline V gene data show CDR1 as SGHDT and CDR2 as YYEEEE. The CDR3 DNA reads as TGTGCCAGCAGCTTCCTCGGGACAGGGGGGAGAGATACGCAGTATTTT. Protein sequence: CASSFLGTGGRDTQYF.